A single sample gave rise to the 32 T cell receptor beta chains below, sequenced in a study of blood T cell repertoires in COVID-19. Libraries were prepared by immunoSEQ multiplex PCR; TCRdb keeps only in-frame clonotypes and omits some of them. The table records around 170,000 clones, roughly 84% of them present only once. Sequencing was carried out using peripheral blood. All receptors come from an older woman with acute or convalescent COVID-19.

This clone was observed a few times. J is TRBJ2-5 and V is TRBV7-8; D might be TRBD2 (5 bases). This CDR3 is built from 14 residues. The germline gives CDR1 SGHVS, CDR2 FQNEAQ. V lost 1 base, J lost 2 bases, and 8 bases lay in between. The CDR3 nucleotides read TGTGCCAGCAGCTTAGTAGCGCGACAAGAGACCCAGTACTTC. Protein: CASSLVARQETQYF.

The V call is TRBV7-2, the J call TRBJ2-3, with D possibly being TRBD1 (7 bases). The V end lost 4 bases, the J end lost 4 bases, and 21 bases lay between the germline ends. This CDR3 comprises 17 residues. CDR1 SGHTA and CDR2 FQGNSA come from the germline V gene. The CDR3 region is CASSWGPTGSGPDTQYF. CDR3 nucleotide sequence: TGTGCCAGCAGCTGGGGCCCGACAGGGAGCGGGCCAGATACGCAGTATTTT.

CDR3 sequence: CASSSGWRGVSGAYEQYF. In nucleotides, the CDR3 is TGCGCCAGCAGCTCGGGATGGCGGGGTGTCAGTGGCGCCTACGAGCAGTACTTC. The V gene is TRBV5-1, the J gene TRBJ2-7; perhaps TRBD2 as D (6 bases). The CDR3 consists of 18 residues. V was trimmed by 3 bases and J by 2 bases, leaving 24 bases between them. The V gene's germline CDR1 is SGHRS and CDR2 YFSETQ.

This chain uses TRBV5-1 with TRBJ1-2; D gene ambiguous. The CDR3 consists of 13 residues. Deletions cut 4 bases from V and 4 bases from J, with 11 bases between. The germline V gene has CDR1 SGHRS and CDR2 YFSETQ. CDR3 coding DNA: TGCGCCAGCAGCGTCGTCCCGGGCTATGGCTACACCTTC. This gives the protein CASSVVPGYGYTF.

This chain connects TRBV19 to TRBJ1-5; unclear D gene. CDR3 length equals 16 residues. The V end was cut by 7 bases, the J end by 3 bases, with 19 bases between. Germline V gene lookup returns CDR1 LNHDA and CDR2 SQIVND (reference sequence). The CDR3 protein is CASNAAGSFYNQPQHF. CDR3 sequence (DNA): TGTGCCAGTAATGCTGCCGGGTCCTTCTACAATCAGCCCCAGCATTTT. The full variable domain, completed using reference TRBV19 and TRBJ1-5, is DGGITQSPKYLFRKEGQNVTLSCEQNLNHDAMYWYRQDPGQGLRLIYYSQIVNDFQKGDIAEGYSVSREKKESFPLTVTSAQKNPTAFYLCASNAAGSFYNQPQHFGDGTRLSIL.

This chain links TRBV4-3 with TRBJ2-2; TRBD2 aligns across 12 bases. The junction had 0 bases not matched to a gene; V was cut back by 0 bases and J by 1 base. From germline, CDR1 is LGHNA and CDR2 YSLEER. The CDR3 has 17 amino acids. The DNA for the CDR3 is TGCGCCAGCAGCCAAGAGACTAGCGGGGGGAACACCGGGGAGCTGTTTTTT. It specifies CASSQETSGGNTGELFF.

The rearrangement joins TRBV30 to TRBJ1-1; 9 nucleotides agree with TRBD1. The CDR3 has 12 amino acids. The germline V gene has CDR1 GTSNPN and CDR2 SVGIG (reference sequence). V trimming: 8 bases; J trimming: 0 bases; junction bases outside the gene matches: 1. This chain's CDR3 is CAGDRVNTEAFF. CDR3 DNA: TGTGCCGGGGACAGGGTGAACACTGAAGCTTTCTTT.

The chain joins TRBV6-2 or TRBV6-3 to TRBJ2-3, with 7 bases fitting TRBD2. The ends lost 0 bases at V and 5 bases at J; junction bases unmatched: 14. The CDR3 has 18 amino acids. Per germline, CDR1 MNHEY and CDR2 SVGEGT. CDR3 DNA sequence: TGTGCCAGCAGTTACTCGTACGCTAGCGGTGATTGGGGAGATACGCAGTATTTT. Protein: CASSYSYASGDWGDTQYF.

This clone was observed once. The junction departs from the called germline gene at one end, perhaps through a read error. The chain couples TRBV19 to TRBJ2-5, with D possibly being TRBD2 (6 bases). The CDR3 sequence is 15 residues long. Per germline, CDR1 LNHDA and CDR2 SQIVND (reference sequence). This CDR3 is CASSIAVSGQETQYF. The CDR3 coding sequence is TGTGCCAGTAGTATAGCGGTCAGCGGGCAAGAGACTCAGTACTTC.

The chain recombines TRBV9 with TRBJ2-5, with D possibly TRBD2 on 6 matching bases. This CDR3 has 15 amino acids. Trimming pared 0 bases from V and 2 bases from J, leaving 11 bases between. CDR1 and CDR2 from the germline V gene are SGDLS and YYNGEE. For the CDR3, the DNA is TGTGCCAGCAGCGTAGCGGGGGTCCGACAAGAGACCCAGTACTTC. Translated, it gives CASSVAGVRQETQYF.

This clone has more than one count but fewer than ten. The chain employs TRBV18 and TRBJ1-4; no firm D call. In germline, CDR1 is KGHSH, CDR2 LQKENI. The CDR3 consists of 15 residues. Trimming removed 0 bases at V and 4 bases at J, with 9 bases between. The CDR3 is CASSPPERVNEKLFF. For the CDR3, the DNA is TGTGCCAGCTCACCACCTGAAAGAGTTAATGAAAAACTGTTTTTT.

The CDR3 sequence: CATSEAGQGFNEQFF. CDR3 coding DNA: TGTGCCACCAGTGAAGCGGGACAGGGTTTCAATGAGCAGTTCTTC. The gene calls are TRBV24-1 and TRBJ2-1; 9 positions match TRBD1. The CDR3 totals 15 residues. CDR1 is KGHDR, CDR2 SFDVKD, per germline. V lost 4 bases to trimming and J lost 6 bases; unmatched junction nucleotides: 6.

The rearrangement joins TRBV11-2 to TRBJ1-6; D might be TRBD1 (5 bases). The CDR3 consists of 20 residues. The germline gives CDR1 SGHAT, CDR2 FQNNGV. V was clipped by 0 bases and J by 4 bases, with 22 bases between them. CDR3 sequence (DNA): TGTGCCAGCAGCTTAGATAAGACAGCCCTTCCCGGGGGGTATAATTCACCCCTCCACTTT. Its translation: CASSLDKTALPGGYNSPLHF.

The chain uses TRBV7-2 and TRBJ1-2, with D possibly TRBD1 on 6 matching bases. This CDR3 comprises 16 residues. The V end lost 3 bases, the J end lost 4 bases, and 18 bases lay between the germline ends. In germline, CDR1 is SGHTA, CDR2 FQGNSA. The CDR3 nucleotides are TGTGCCAGCAGCTTCGGCACCGGGACACCTTTCTATGGCTACACCTTC. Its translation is CASSFGTGTPFYGYTF.

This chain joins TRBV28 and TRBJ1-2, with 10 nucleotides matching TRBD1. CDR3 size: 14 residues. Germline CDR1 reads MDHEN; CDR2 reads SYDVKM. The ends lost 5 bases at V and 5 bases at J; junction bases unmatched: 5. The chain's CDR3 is CASSPGDRGYGYTF. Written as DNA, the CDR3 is TGTGCCAGCAGTCCCGGGGACAGGGGTTATGGCTACACCTTC.

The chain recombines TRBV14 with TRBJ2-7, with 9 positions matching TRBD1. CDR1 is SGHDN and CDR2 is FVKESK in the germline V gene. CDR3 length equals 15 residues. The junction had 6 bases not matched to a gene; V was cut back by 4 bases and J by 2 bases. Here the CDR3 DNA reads TGTGCCAGCAGCCGCTCGACAGGGGGGACCTACGAGCAGTACTTC. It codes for CASSRSTGGTYEQYF.

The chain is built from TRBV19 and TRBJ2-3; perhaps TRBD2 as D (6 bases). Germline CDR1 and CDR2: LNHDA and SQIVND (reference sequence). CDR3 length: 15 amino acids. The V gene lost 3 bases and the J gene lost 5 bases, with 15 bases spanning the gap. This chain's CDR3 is CASSIRGTGKDTQYF. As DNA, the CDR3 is TGTGCCAGTAGTATCCGTGGGACTGGTAAAGATACGCAGTATTTT.

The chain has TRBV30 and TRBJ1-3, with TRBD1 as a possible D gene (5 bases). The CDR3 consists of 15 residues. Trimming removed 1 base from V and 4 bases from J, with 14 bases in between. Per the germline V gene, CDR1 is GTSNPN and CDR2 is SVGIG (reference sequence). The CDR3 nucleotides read TGTGCCTGGAGTGGAGGCAGGGCAAAGGGAAACACCATATATTTT. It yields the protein CAWSGGRAKGNTIYF. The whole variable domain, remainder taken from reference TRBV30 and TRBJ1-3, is SQTIHQWPATLVQPVGSPLSLECTVEGTSNPNLYWYRQAAGRGLQLLFYSVGIGQISSEVPQNLSASRPQDRQFILSSKKLLLSDSGFYLCAWSGGRAKGNTIYFGEGSWLTVV.

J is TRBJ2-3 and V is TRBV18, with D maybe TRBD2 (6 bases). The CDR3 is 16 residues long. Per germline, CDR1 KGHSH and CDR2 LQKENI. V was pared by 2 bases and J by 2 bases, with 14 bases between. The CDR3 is CASSPSGGRNTDTQYF. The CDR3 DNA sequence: TGTGCCAGCTCACCATCCGGGGGTCGTAACACAGATACGCAGTATTTT.

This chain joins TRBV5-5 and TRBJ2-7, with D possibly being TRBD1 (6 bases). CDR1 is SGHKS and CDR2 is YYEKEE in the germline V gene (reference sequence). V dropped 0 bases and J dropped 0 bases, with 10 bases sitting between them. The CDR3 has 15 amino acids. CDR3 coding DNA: TGTGCCAGCAGCTTGGAAGGGGGTCCCTCCTACGAGCAGTACTTC. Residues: CASSLEGGPSYEQYF.

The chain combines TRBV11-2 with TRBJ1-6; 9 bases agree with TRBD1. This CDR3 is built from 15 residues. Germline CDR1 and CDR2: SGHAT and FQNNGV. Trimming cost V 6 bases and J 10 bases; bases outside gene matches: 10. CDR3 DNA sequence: TGTGCCAGCAGTTTACCGGGACAGGGTAGCTCACCCCTCCACTTT. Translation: CASSLPGQGSSPLHF.

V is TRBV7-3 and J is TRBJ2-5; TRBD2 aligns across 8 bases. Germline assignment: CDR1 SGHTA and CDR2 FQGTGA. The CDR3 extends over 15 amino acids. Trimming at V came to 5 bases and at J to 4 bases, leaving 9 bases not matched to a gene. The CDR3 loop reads CASSPSAGGGETQYF. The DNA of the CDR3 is TGTGCCAGCAGCCCTTCGGCGGGGGGCGGAGAGACCCAGTACTTC.

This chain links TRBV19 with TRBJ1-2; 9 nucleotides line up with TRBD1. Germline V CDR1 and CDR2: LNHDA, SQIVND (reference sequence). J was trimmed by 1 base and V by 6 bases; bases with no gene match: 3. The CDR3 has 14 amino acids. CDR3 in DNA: TGTGCCAGTAGGGGACAGGGAATTAACTATGGCTACACCTTC. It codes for CASRGQGINYGYTF.

The CDR3 loop reads CSVPSGVYRGPHNEQFF. The CDR3 bases are TGCAGCGTCCCCAGTGGGGTTTACAGGGGTCCCCACAATGAGCAGTTCTTC. The chain is built from TRBV29-1 and TRBJ2-1; 7 bases align to TRBD1. Germline V CDR1 and CDR2: SQVTM, ANQGSEA. The CDR3 extends over 17 amino acids. V was pared by 6 bases and J by 5 bases, with 19 bases of the junction left unmatched.

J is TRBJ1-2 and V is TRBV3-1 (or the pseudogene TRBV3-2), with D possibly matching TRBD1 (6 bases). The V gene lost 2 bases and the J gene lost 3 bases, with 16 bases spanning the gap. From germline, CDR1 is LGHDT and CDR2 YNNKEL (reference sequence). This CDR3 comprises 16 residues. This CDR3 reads CASSQTPVQGHYGYTF. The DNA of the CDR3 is TGTGCCAGCAGCCAAACCCCAGTACAGGGCCACTATGGCTACACCTTC.

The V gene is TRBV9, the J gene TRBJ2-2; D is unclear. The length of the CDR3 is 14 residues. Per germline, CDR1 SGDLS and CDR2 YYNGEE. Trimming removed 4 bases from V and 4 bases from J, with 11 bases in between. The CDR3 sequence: CASSPQPGTGELFF. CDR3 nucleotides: TGTGCCAGCAGCCCGCAACCGGGCACCGGGGAGCTGTTTTTT.

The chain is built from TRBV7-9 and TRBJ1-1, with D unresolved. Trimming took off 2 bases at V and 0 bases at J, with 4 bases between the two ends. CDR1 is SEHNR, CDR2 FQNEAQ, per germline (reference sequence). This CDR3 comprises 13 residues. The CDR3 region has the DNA TGTGCCAGCAGCTTATATCTGAACACTGAAGCTTTCTTT. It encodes CASSLYLNTEAFF.

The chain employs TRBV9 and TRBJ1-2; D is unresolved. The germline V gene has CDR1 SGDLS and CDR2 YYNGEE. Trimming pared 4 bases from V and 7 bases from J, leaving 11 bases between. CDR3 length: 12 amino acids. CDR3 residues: CASSRGSGGYTF. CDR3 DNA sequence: TGTGCCAGCAGCCGGGGTTCGGGTGGCTACACCTTC.

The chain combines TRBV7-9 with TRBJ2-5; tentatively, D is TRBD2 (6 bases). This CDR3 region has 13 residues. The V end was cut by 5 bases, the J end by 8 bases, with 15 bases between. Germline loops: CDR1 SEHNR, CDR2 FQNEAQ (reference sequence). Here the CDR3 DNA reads TGTGCCAGCAGCCCCGGGACTGGGGGAACCCAGTACTTC. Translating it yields CASSPGTGGTQYF.

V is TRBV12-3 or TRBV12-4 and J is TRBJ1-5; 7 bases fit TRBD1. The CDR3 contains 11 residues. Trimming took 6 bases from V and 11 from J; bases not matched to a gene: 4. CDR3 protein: CASRGTAAQHF. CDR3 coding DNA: TGTGCCAGCAGGGGGACAGCGGCCCAGCATTTT.

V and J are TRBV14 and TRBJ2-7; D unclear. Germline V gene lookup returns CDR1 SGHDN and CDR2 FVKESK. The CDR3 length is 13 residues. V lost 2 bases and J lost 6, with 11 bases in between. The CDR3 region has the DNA TGTGCCAGCAGCCAATCCCTCGATAGCGAGCAGTACTTC. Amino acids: CASSQSLDSEQYF.

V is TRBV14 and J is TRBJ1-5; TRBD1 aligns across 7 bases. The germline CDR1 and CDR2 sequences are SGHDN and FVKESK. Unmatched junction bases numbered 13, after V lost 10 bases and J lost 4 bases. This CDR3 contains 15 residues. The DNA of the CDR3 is TGTGCCAACCCAGACAGGGTGGCCCCTAATCAGCCCCAGCATTTT. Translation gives CANPDRVAPNQPQHF.